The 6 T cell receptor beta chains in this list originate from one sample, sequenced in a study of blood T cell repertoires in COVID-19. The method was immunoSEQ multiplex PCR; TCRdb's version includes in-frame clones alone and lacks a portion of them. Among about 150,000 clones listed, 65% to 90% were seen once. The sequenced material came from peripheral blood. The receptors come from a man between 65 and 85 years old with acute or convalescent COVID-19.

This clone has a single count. CDR3 coding DNA: TGTGCCAGCAGTTTTTCGGGTCGGGCGGGAGGCTACACCTTC. Translating gives CASSFSGRAGGYTF. This chain joins TRBV27 and TRBJ1-2, with D hard to call. The CDR3 totals 14 residues. CDR1 and CDR2 from the germline V gene are MNHEY and SMNVEV (reference sequence). V lost 3 bases to trimming and J lost 8 bases, with 16 bases between them.

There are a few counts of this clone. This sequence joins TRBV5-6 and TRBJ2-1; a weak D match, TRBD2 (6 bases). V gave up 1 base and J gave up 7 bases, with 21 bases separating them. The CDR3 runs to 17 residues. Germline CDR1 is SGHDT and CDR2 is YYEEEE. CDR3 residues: CASSLSRFRERENEQFF. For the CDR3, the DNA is TGTGCCAGCAGCTTGTCACGGTTTCGGGAGAGGGAGAATGAGCAGTTCTTC. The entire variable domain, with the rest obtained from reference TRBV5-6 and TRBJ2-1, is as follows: DAGVTQSPTHLIKTRGQQVTLRCSPKSGHDTVSWYQQALGQGPQFIFQYYEEEERQRGNFPDRFSGHQFPNYSSELNVNALLLGDSALYLCASSLSRFRERENEQFFGPGTRLTVL.

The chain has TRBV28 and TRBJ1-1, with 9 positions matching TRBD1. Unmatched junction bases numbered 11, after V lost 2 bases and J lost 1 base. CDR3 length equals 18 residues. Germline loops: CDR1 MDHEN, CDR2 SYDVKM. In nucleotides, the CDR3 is TGTGCCAGCAGTTTACCCTCTGGACAGGGGAGGTCGAACACTGAAGCTTTCTTT. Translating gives CASSLPSGQGRSNTEAFF.

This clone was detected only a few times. The CDR3 coding sequence is TGTGCCAGCAGCTTAGCGGGACTCTCCTACAATGAGCAGTTCTTC. It encodes CASSLAGLSYNEQFF. The chain combines TRBV7-2 with TRBJ2-1; maybe TRBD2 (6 bases). The CDR3 covers 15 residues. CDR1 SGHTA and CDR2 FQGNSA come from the germline V gene. The V end lost 0 bases, the J end lost 0 bases, and 6 bases lay between the germline ends.

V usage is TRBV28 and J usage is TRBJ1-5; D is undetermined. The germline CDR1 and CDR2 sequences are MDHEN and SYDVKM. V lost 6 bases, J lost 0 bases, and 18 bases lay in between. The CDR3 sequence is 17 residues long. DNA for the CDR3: TGTGCCAGCAGACACCCGAGGGAAATTTATAGCAATCAGCCCCAGCATTTT. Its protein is CASRHPREIYSNQPQHF.

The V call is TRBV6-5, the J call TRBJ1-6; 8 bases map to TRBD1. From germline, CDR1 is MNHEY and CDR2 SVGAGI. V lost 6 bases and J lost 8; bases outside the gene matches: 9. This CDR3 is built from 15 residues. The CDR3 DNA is TGTGCCAGCAGCCCGACAGGGGTTTTTTATTCACCCCTCCACTTT. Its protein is CASSPTGVFYSPLHF.